The 17 T cell receptor beta chains below all came from one sample that was sequenced in a study of blood T cell repertoires in COVID-19. Profiling relied on immunoSEQ multiplex PCR, and the TCRdb table lists in-frame clones only, not all of them. The profile covers 220,000 or so clones, with about 79% appearing a single time and roughly 3.5% taken by the ten largest. Material: PBMCs or T cells enriched from blood (not recorded which). Source of these receptors: a woman aged 55 to 70 who had recovered from COVID-19.

The rearrangement uses TRBV6-2 or TRBV6-3 and TRBJ2-3, with TRBD2 matching 14 bases. V dropped 5 bases and J dropped 5; count of bases not matched to a gene: 3. The CDR3 length is 15 residues. Germline CDR1 reads MNHEY; CDR2 reads SVGEGT. The CDR3 here is CASSTGTSGGDTQYF. As DNA, the CDR3 is TGTGCCAGCAGTACTGGGACTAGCGGGGGAGATACGCAGTATTTT.

The rearrangement joins TRBV9 to TRBJ2-7, with 8 bases matching TRBD2. J gave up 4 bases and V 0 bases, and 6 bases lay outside the gene matches. In germline, CDR1 is SGDLS, CDR2 YYNGEE. The CDR3 length is 15 residues. The CDR3 loop is CASSVGPTSDYEQYF. The CDR3 DNA sequence: TGTGCCAGCAGCGTAGGGCCGACTAGCGATTACGAGCAGTACTTC.

The genes are TRBV29-1 and TRBJ2-7; the D is unclear. This CDR3 spans 12 amino acids. The V end was cut by 2 bases, the J end by 2 bases, with 7 bases between. The germline V gene encodes CDR1 SQVTM and CDR2 ANQGSEA. The CDR3: CSVETDPYEQYF. The DNA for the CDR3 is TGCAGCGTTGAAACTGATCCCTACGAGCAGTACTTC.

The chain uses TRBV28 and TRBJ1-5, with TRBD1 matching 10 bases. Germline CDR1 and CDR2: MDHEN and SYDVKM. This CDR3 comprises 18 residues. Trimming at V came to 1 base and at J to 1 base, leaving 7 bases not matched to a gene. The CDR3 is CASSLYWAGQGSNQPQHF. For the CDR3, the DNA is TGTGCCAGCAGTTTATATTGGGCGGGACAGGGGAGCAATCAGCCCCAGCATTTT.

The chain uses TRBV3-1 (or the pseudogene TRBV3-2) and TRBJ1-1, with D unresolved. CDR1 and CDR2 (germline): LGHDT, YNNKEL (reference sequence). This CDR3 has 15 amino acids. V gave up 0 bases and J gave up 0 bases, with 8 bases separating them. The CDR3, as DNA: TGTGCCAGCAGCCAAGATTGGGCCTTGAACACTGAAGCTTTCTTT. Translation gives CASSQDWALNTEAFF.

This clone has a handful of counts. The chain couples TRBV20-1 to TRBJ1-2; 10 nucleotides agree with TRBD1. CDR1 DFQATT and CDR2 SNEGSKA come from the germline V gene (reference sequence). The CDR3 contains 13 residues. The trim removed 3 bases at V and 10 bases at J, leaving 8 bases unmatched. CDR3 in DNA: TGCAGTGCTAGTTCTCTCGGACAGGGGGACTACACCTTC. It encodes CSASSLGQGDYTF.

This sequence joins TRBV6-5 and TRBJ1-1; tentative D call: TRBD1 (6 bases). The CDR3 loop spans 13 amino acids. The V end lost 6 bases, the J end lost 6 bases, and 14 bases lay between the germline ends. The germline gives CDR1 MNHEY, CDR2 SVGAGI. In DNA, the CDR3 is TGTGCCAGCAGCGATAGGGGGTGGCCTGAAGCTTTCTTT. Translated, it gives CASSDRGWPEAFF.

By proportion, this clone is medium-sized. V gene TRBV4-3 combines with J gene TRBJ1-1; 8 bases match TRBD1. Germline V gene data show CDR1 as LGHNA and CDR2 as YSLEER. The CDR3 is made up of 16 amino acids. The V gene end was trimmed by 6 bases and the J gene end by 5 bases; junction bases not matched to a gene: 14. CDR3 nucleotide sequence: TGCGCCAGCAGAGAGAGCAGTTCGGACAGGGTTACTGAAGCTTTCTTT. Translated: CASRESSSDRVTEAFF.

This sequence joins TRBV5-1 and TRBJ1-1, with 7 positions matching TRBD1. The CDR3 runs to 14 residues. Germline trimming cut 2 bases from V and 3 bases from J; bases unmatched to any gene: 4. Per the germline V gene, CDR1 is SGHRS and CDR2 is YFSETQ. The CDR3 DNA sequence: TGCGCCAGCAGCTTTACAGGGGTGCACACTGAAGCTTTCTTT. Protein sequence: CASSFTGVHTEAFF. The variable domain in full, completed from reference TRBV5-1 and TRBJ1-1, reads KAGVTQTPRYLIKTRGQQVTLSCSPISGHRSVSWYQQTPGQGLQFLFEYFSETQRNKGNFPGRFSGRQFSNSRSEMNVSTLELGDSALYLCASSFTGVHTEAFFGQGTRLTVV.

J is TRBJ1-4 and V is TRBV5-1; TRBD1 matches 9 bases. The CDR3 is 17 amino acids. J was trimmed by 8 bases and V by 0 bases; bases with no gene match: 11. Per the germline V gene, CDR1 is SGHRS and CDR2 is YFSETQ. The CDR3 DNA is TGCGCCAGCAGCTTGGATTGGGGTAGGGACAGGGCAGAAAAACTGTTTTTT. Translated: CASSLDWGRDRAEKLFF.

The genes are TRBV15 and TRBJ2-5, with D perhaps TRBD2 (6 bases). Germline V gene lookup returns CDR1 LNHNV and CDR2 YYDKDF (reference sequence). V was clipped by 4 bases and J by 1 base, with 10 bases between them. This CDR3 is 14 amino acids long. The CDR3 region is CATSIGGPQETQYF. The CDR3 DNA reads TGTGCCACCAGCATAGGAGGGCCCCAAGAGACCCAGTACTTC. The full variable domain, completed using reference TRBV15 and TRBJ2-5, is DAMVIQNPRYQVTQFGKPVTLSCSQTLNHNVMYWYQQKSSQAPKLLFHYYDKDFNNEADTPDNFQSRRPNTSFCFLDIRSPGLGDTAMYLCATSIGGPQETQYFGPGTRLLVL.

This clone showed up just once. J is TRBJ2-7 and V is TRBV7-2; 11 bases are shared with TRBD1. After removal of 5 bases from V and 2 bases from J, the junction contained 5 bases not matched to a gene. The CDR3 spans 15 residues. Germline CDR1 SGHTA, CDR2 FQGNSA. Here the CDR3 DNA reads TGTGCCAGCAGCCCCGGGACAGGGGGACCCTACGAGCAGTACTTC. Its translation: CASSPGTGGPYEQYF.

The J gene is TRBJ1-6, the V gene TRBV9; no clear D. The V gene lost 2 bases and the J gene lost 0 bases, with 6 bases spanning the gap. Germline V gene sequence: CDR1 SGDLS, CDR2 YYNGEE. CDR3 length: 15 residues. CDR3 in amino acids: CASSVSSSYNSPLHF. CDR3 coding DNA: TGTGCCAGCAGCGTTAGCAGCTCCTATAATTCACCCCTCCACTTT.

This chain links TRBV18 with TRBJ2-7, with 8 bases aligning to TRBD1. From germline, CDR1 is KGHSH and CDR2 LQKENI. This CDR3 has 15 residues. The junction had 4 bases not matched to a gene; V was cut back by 3 bases and J by 0 bases. The DNA for the CDR3 is TGTGCCAGCTCACCCGGACAGGGCAACTCCTACGAGCAGTACTTC. Protein product: CASSPGQGNSYEQYF. The full variable domain, rest sourced from reference TRBV18 and TRBJ2-7, is NAGVMQNPRHLVRRRGQEARLRCSPMKGHSHVYWYRQLPEEGLKFMVYLQKENIIDESGMPKERFSAEFPKEGPSILRIQQVVRGDSAAYFCASSPGQGNSYEQYFGPGTRLTVT.

This clone occurred once. The genes are TRBV2 and TRBJ1-5, with D perhaps TRBD1 (6 bases). CDR1 is SNHLY and CDR2 is FYNNEI in the germline V gene. V lost 6 bases and J 0 bases, leaving 9 bases between the germline ends. The CDR3 has 14 amino acids. This chain's CDR3 is CASRAGVSNQPQHF. DNA of the CDR3: TGTGCCAGCAGGGCAGGGGTTAGCAATCAGCCCCAGCATTTT.

This clone has just one count. This chain uses TRBV7-2 with TRBJ1-2, with 10 positions matching TRBD1. The ends lost 3 bases at V and 8 bases at J; junction bases unmatched: 3. Germline assignment: CDR1 SGHTA and CDR2 FQGNSA. CDR3 length: 13 amino acids. For the CDR3, the DNA is TGTGCCAGCAGCTTTGGACAGGGGGGCGGCTACACCTTC. It specifies CASSFGQGGGYTF.

This clone was recorded a few times. The gene calls are TRBV27 and TRBJ1-1, with D possibly TRBD1 on 6 matching bases. V gave up 6 bases and J gave up 1 base, with 18 bases separating them. The CDR3 length is 16 residues. Germline V gives CDR1 MNHEY, CDR2 SMNVEV (reference sequence). CDR3 region: CASRHNGHRANTEAFF. CDR3 sequence (DNA): TGTGCCAGCAGGCACAATGGCCACAGGGCGAACACTGAAGCTTTCTTT.